These 31 T cell receptor beta chains came from one sample sequenced in a study of radiotherapy plus CTLA-4 blockade in lung cancer. Using immunoSEQ multiplex PCR, the repertoire was profiled, and TCRdb retains in-frame clones only, with some absent. The sample comprises about 56,000 clones, roughly four fifths of which are singletons, and approximately 16% rests with the top ten. Here the sequenced sample was peripheral blood, taken from a patient treated with radiotherapy plus ipilimumab. Every receptor here comes from a human donor with non-small cell lung cancer who had a complete response to radiotherapy plus ipilimumab.

Only a few counts were recorded for this clone. The V gene is TRBV19, the J gene TRBJ2-1; 7 bases fit TRBD1. Germline CDR1 LNHDA, CDR2 SQIVND (reference sequence). There are 16 residues in the CDR3. V lost 8 bases to trimming and J lost 4 bases; unmatched junction nucleotides: 14. CDR3 loop: CASATLQGIFYNEQFF. The CDR3 DNA follows: TGTGCCAGTGCGACCCTACAGGGGATTTTTTACAATGAGCAGTTCTTC. The variable domain in full, completed from reference TRBV19 and TRBJ2-1, reads DGGITQSPKYLFRKEGQNVTLSCEQNLNHDAMYWYRQDPGQGLRLIYYSQIVNDFQKGDIAEGYSVSREKKESFPLTVTSAQKNPTAFYLCASATLQGIFYNEQFFGPGTRLTVL.

This rearrangement joins TRBV7-6 to TRBJ1-6; a weak D match, TRBD1 (5 bases). The CDR3 consists of 16 residues. The germline gives CDR1 SGHVS, CDR2 FNYEAQ. Trimming left V 5 bases short and J 9 bases short, with 20 bases between. The CDR3 DNA reads as TGTGCCAGCAGCCCAGCCCGTTTAGGGAGGGGTTCACCCCTCCACTTT. Protein: CASSPARLGRGSPLHF.

This clone was counted once. This chain links TRBV7-9 with TRBJ1-5, with 7 nucleotides matching TRBD1. The CDR3 loop spans 15 amino acids. Trimming at V came to 5 bases and at J to 7 bases, leaving 11 bases not matched to a gene. Germline V gives CDR1 SEHNR, CDR2 FQNEAQ (reference sequence). The CDR3 region is CASSQTGARGQPQHF. For the CDR3, the DNA is TGTGCCAGCAGCCAAACAGGGGCCCGAGGGCAGCCCCAGCATTTT.

This chain links TRBV7-2 with TRBJ1-2, with 9 bases lining up with TRBD1. The V and J ends lost 6 bases and 5 bases, in that order; junction bases with no gene match: 7. Germline-derived CDR1 and CDR2 are SGHTA and FQGNSA. The CDR3 totals 14 residues. DNA of the CDR3: TGTGCCAGCAGATCCCGGGACAGGGAGTATGGCTACACCTTC. Amino acids: CASRSRDREYGYTF. The full variable domain, rest sourced from reference TRBV7-2 and TRBJ1-2, is GAGVSQSPSNKVTEKGKDVELRCDPISGHTALYWYRQSLGQGLEFLIYFQGNSAPDKSGLPSDRFSAERTGGSVSTLTIQRTQQEDSAVYLCASRSRDREYGYTFGSGTRLTVV.

The chain couples TRBV7-2 to TRBJ1-1; unclear D gene. Germline CDR1 and CDR2: SGHTA and FQGNSA. V dropped 1 base and J dropped 1 base, with 13 bases sitting between them. The CDR3 loop spans 16 amino acids. CDR3 loop: CASSLGVRGGNTEAFF. The CDR3 nucleotides are TGTGCCAGCAGCTTAGGAGTTCGGGGAGGGAACACTGAAGCTTTCTTT.

The gene calls are TRBV11-2 and TRBJ1-4, with 8 bases fitting TRBD1. The CDR3 consists of 15 residues. Looked up from germline, CDR1 is SGHAT and CDR2 is FQNNGV. Unmatched junction bases numbered 12, after V lost 5 bases and J lost 10 bases. CDR3 amino acids: CASSPVVQGAGKLFF. CDR3 bases: TGTGCCAGCAGCCCAGTAGTTCAGGGGGCCGGAAAACTGTTTTTT.

J is TRBJ2-1 and V is TRBV4-3; 7 bases fit TRBD2. Germline V CDR1 and CDR2: LGHNA, YSLEER. With 8 bases clipped from V and 0 bases from J, the junction kept 4 bases outside the gene matches. The CDR3 spans 14 residues. The CDR3 spells CASSRGDSYNEQFF. The CDR3 DNA is TGCGCCAGCTCCCGGGGGGACTCCTACAATGAGCAGTTCTTC.

This sequence joins TRBV7-8 and TRBJ1-2, with 9 bases matching TRBD1. Germline assignment: CDR1 SGHVS and CDR2 FQNEAQ. J gave up 4 bases and V 5 bases, and 5 bases lay outside the gene matches. The CDR3 runs to 14 residues. The CDR3 spells CASSTGQGRYGYTF. The CDR3 coding sequence is TGTGCCAGCAGCACCGGACAGGGGCGCTATGGCTACACCTTC.

The chain carries TRBV29-1 and TRBJ1-1, with D hard to call. The CDR3 covers 13 residues. Germline values: CDR1 SQVTM, CDR2 ANQGSEA. V gave up 4 bases and J gave up 1 base, with 10 bases separating them. The CDR3 protein is CSVGGGKNTEAFF. In DNA form, the CDR3 reads TGCAGCGTTGGGGGAGGGAAGAACACTGAAGCTTTCTTT.

The chain joins TRBV30 to TRBJ2-5; D not resolved. CDR3 length: 11 residues. The V and J ends lost 2 bases and 4 bases respectively, with 5 bases between them. CDR1 and CDR2 (germline): GTSNPN, SVGIG (reference sequence). The CDR3 bases are TGTGCCTGGAGTCCGAGAGAGACCCAGTACTTC. Translated: CAWSPRETQYF.

The CDR3 sequence is CASSLRLAGVSEQYV. The CDR3 coding sequence is TGTGCCAGCAGCTTACGACTAGCGGGAGTCTCGGAGCAGTACGTC. The chain has TRBV5-8 and TRBJ2-7, with 12 bases aligning to TRBD2. CDR1 is SGHTS and CDR2 is YDEGEE in the germline V gene. The CDR3 extends over 15 amino acids. The ends lost 2 bases at V and 7 bases at J; junction bases unmatched: 7.

The chain joins TRBV5-1 to TRBJ2-4; the D is unclear. Germline CDR1 reads SGHRS; CDR2 reads YFSETQ. Trimming left V 4 bases short and J 0 bases short, with 8 bases between. The length of the CDR3 is 14 residues. The CDR3 region is CASSVQSAKNIQYF. The CDR3 nucleotides are TGCGCCAGCAGCGTACAGTCAGCCAAAAACATTCAGTACTTC.

The CDR3 coding sequence is TGTGCCATCAGTGAGTCACAGGCTACAGGCTACACCTTC. Its protein product is CAISESQATGYTF. The V and J genes are TRBV10-3 and TRBJ1-2; tentative D call: TRBD1 (5 bases). This CDR3 is 13 amino acids long. Germline V gives CDR1 ENHRY, CDR2 SYGVKD. The V and J ends lost 0 bases and 8 bases respectively, with 10 bases between them.

The chain is built from TRBV5-1 and TRBJ2-1; 11 bases are a match to TRBD2. Germline V gene sequence: CDR1 SGHRS, CDR2 YFSETQ. J gave up 7 bases and V 3 bases, and 6 bases lay outside the gene matches. The CDR3 has 15 residues. The CDR3: CASSSTGTSGNEQFF. DNA of the CDR3: TGCGCCAGCAGCTCTACCGGGACTAGCGGTAATGAGCAGTTCTTC.

V and J are TRBV30 and TRBJ1-1; D is uncertain. The germline V gene has CDR1 GTSNPN and CDR2 SVGIG (reference sequence). With 6 bases removed from V and 11 bases from J, the gap between germline ends came to 25 bases. CDR3 length: 14 amino acids. CDR3 amino acids: CACNTWRGRRLAFF. The CDR3 DNA follows: TGTGCCTGCAATACTTGGCGGGGTCGGAGGTTGGCTTTCTTT.

The genes are TRBV4-2 and TRBJ1-5; 8 nucleotides align to TRBD1. Germline V gene sequence: CDR1 LGHNA, CDR2 YNFKEQ. The CDR3 consists of 16 residues. Germline trimming cut 4 bases from V and 0 bases from J; bases unmatched to any gene: 5. Here the CDR3 DNA reads TGTGCCAGCAGCCTCGCAGGGGGCACTAGCAATCAGCCCCAGCATTTT. Translation gives CASSLAGGTSNQPQHF.

V and J are TRBV7-9 and TRBJ2-6; the match to TRBD1 covers 7 bases. This CDR3 contains 16 residues. Unmatched junction bases numbered 4, after V lost 5 bases and J lost 0 bases. Germline-derived CDR1 and CDR2 are SEHNR and FQNEAQ (reference sequence). DNA for the CDR3: TGTGCCAGCAGCATTACAGGGGACTCTGGGGCCAACGTCCTGACTTTC. As protein: CASSITGDSGANVLTF.

V usage is TRBV2 and J usage is TRBJ2-3; possibly TRBD1 for D (6 bases). The germline CDR1 and CDR2 sequences are SNHLY and FYNNEI. CDR3 length: 15 residues. V was trimmed by 8 bases and J by 0 bases, leaving 15 bases between them. The CDR3 region has the DNA TGTGCCAGCCAAAGGACAGCTTCTAGCACAGATACGCAGTATTTT. It is translated as CASQRTASSTDTQYF.

This chain links TRBV6-1 with TRBJ1-6; no firm D call. The V end lost 1 base, the J end lost 0 bases, and 7 bases lay between the germline ends. This CDR3 region has 16 residues. CDR1 is MNHNS and CDR2 is SASEGT in the germline V gene. The CDR3 is CASSEVRSSYNSPLHF. DNA of the CDR3: TGTGCCAGCAGTGAAGTCAGAAGCTCCTATAATTCACCCCTCCACTTT.

In this sample, this clone turned up a few times. The J gene is TRBJ1-1, the V gene TRBV29-1; 8 bases align to TRBD1. This CDR3 spans 12 amino acids. Trimming at V came to 4 bases and at J to 5 bases, leaving 3 bases not matched to a gene. Germline CDR1 is SQVTM and CDR2 is ANQGSEA. The CDR3 coding sequence is TGCAGCGTTGCCCGACAGGGGACTGAAGCTTTCTTT. Protein sequence: CSVARQGTEAFF.

The CDR3, as DNA: TGTGCCAGCAGCGTCAGGGGTTGGAACACTGAAGCTTTCTTT. Its protein product is CASSVRGWNTEAFF. The J gene is TRBJ1-1, the V gene TRBV7-8, with D possibly matching TRBD1 (6 bases). The V gene's germline CDR1 is SGHVS and CDR2 FQNEAQ. CDR3 length equals 14 residues. V was cut by 5 bases and J by 1 base, with 11 bases left in between.

In this sample, this clone turned up a few times. The gene calls are TRBV29-1 and TRBJ1-1; D might be TRBD1 (6 bases). Germline V lookup: CDR1 SQVTM, CDR2 ANQGSEA. Deletions cut 5 bases from V and 1 base from J, with 14 bases between. The CDR3 runs to 14 residues. This CDR3 reads CSVSPGTRNTEAFF. The DNA for the CDR3 is TGCAGCGTTTCCCCGGGGACACGGAACACTGAAGCTTTCTTT. Filled out from reference TRBV29-1 and TRBJ1-1, the complete variable domain reads SAVISQKPSRDICQRGTSLTIQCQVDSQVTMMFWYRQQPGQSLTLIATANQGSEATYESGFVIDKFPISRPNLTFSTLTVSNMSPEDSSIYLCSVSPGTRNTEAFFGQGTRLTVV.

The rearrangement links TRBV29-1 to TRBJ2-7; the match to TRBD1 covers 9 bases. Losses at the gene ends were 6 bases for V and 4 bases for J; bases not matched to a gene: 7. Germline CDR1 and CDR2: SQVTM and ANQGSEA. CDR3 length equals 13 residues. The CDR3 reads CSVARDRDYEQYF. For the CDR3, the DNA is TGCAGCGTCGCCCGGGACAGGGATTACGAGCAGTACTTC.

The CDR3 protein is CASSNRDYGYTF. The CDR3 nucleotides read TGTGCCAGCAGTAATCGTGACTATGGCTACACCTTC. V and J are TRBV2 and TRBJ1-2; D remains ambiguous. The germline CDR1 and CDR2 sequences are SNHLY and FYNNEI. The V gene lost 5 bases and the J gene lost 3 bases, with 7 bases spanning the gap. CDR3 length: 12 residues.

This sequence joins TRBV25-1 and TRBJ2-3; 8 bases align to TRBD2. J was trimmed by 8 bases and V by 0 bases; bases with no gene match: 1. CDR3 length: 13 residues. Germline V gene lookup returns CDR1 MGHDK and CDR2 SYGVNS. CDR3: CASSEYGGVTQYF. The CDR3 region has the DNA TGTGCCAGCAGTGAATACGGGGGGGTTACGCAGTATTTT.

The rearrangement uses TRBV5-1 and TRBJ1-1, with D possibly being TRBD1 (5 bases). The CDR3 totals 14 residues. Germline-derived CDR1 and CDR2 are SGHRS and YFSETQ. The V end lost 1 base, the J end lost 1 base, and 8 bases lay between the germline ends. The DNA of the CDR3 is TGCGCCAGCAGCTTGATGGGGCAGAACACTGAAGCTTTCTTT. Translation: CASSLMGQNTEAFF.

The chain carries TRBV11-3 and TRBJ2-5; TRBD1 aligns across 12 bases. The CDR3 runs to 17 residues. Germline assignment: CDR1 SGHNT and CDR2 YENEEA. J gave up 4 bases and V 5 bases, and 11 bases lay outside the gene matches. The CDR3 bases are TGTGCCAGCAGCCGGGGGGACAGGGGGCTCGGGGGAGAGACCCAGTACTTC. The encoded protein is CASSRGDRGLGGETQYF.

This sequence joins TRBV18 and TRBJ2-1; D possibly corresponds to TRBD2 (5 bases). The germline V and J ends were trimmed by 0 bases and 1 base, with 10 bases remaining between them. This CDR3 is built from 16 residues. Germline CDR1 and CDR2: KGHSH and LQKENI. The CDR3 nucleotides are TGTGCCAGCTCACCACCCCTAGCCGCGTCCTACAATGAGCAGTTCTTC. Protein product: CASSPPLAASYNEQFF.

This clone was observed once. V usage is TRBV6-5 and J usage is TRBJ2-1; 8 bases are a match to TRBD1. The CDR3 spans 14 residues. The J segment lost 6 bases and the V segment lost 6 bases, leaving 7 bases of the junction unmatched. Germline V gives CDR1 MNHEY, CDR2 SVGAGI. CDR3 protein: CASRRQGSSNEQFF. CDR3 nucleotides: TGTGCCAGCAGGAGACAGGGGAGTAGCAATGAGCAGTTCTTC.

The chain employs TRBV5-1 and TRBJ2-3; possibly TRBD1 for D (6 bases). Per the germline V gene, CDR1 is SGHRS and CDR2 is YFSETQ. The CDR3 totals 15 residues. Trimming stripped 0 bases from V and 2 bases from J, with 10 bases between. CDR3 sequence reads: CASSLEGQVTDTQYF. The CDR3 DNA follows: TGCGCCAGCAGCTTGGAGGGACAAGTCACAGATACGCAGTATTTT.

J is TRBJ1-1 and V is TRBV5-1; D is uncertain. The germline gives CDR1 SGHRS, CDR2 YFSETQ. The V gene lost 3 bases and the J gene lost 8 bases, with 14 bases spanning the gap. The CDR3 sequence is 13 residues long. CDR3 sequence: CASSSQRGLEAFF. The CDR3 DNA reads as TGCGCCAGCAGCTCCCAACGAGGGTTAGAAGCTTTCTTT.